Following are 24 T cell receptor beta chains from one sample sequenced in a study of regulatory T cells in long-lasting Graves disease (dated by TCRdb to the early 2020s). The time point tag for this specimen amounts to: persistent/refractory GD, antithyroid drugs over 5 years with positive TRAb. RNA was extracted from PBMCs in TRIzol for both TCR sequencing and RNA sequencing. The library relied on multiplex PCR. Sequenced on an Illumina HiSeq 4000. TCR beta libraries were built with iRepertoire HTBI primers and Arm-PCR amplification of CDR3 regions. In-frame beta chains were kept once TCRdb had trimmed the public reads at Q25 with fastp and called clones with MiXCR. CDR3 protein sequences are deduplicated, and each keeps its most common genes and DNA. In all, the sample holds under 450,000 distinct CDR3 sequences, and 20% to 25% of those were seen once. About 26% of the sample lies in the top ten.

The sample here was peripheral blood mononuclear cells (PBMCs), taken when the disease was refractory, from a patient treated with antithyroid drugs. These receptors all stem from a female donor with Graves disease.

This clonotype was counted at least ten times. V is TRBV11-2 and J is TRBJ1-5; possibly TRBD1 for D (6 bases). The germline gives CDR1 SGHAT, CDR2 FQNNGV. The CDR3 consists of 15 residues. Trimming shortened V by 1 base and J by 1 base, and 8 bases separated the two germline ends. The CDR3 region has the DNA TGTGCCAGCAGCTTAGCCGACAGGAGCAATCAGCCCCAGCATTTT. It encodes CASSLADRSNQPQHF.

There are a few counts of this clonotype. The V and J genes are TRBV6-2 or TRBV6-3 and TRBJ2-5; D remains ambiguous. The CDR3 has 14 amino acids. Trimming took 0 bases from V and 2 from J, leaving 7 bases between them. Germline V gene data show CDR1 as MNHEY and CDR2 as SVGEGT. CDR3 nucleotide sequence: TGTGCCAGCAGTTACTCGAATGCACAAGAGACCCAGTACTTC. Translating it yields CASSYSNAQETQYF.

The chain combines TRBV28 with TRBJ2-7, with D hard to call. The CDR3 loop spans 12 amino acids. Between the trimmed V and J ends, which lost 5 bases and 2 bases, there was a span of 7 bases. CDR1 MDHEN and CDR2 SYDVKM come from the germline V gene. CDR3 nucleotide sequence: TGTGCCAGCAGTCCCATAACCTACGAGCAGTACTTC. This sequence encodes CASSPITYEQYF.

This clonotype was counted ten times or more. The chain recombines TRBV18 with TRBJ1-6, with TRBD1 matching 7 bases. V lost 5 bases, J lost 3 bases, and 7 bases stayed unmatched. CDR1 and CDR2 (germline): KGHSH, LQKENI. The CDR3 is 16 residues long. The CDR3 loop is CASSKDRANYNSPLHF. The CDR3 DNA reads TGTGCCAGCTCAAAAGACAGGGCGAACTATAATTCACCCCTCCACTTT.

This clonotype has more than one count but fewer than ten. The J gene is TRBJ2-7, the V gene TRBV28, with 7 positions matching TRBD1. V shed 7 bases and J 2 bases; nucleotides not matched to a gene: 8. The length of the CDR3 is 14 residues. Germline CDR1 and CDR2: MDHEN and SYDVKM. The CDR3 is CASTLTGTTYEQYF. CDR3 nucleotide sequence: TGTGCCAGCACCCTGACAGGGACCACCTACGAGCAGTACTTC.

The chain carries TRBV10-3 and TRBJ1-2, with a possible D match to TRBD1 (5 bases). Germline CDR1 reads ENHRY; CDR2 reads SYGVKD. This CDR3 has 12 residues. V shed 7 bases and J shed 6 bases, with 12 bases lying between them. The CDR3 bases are TGTGCCATCAATGGGGGGTCGCATGGCTACACCTTC. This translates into CAINGGSHGYTF.

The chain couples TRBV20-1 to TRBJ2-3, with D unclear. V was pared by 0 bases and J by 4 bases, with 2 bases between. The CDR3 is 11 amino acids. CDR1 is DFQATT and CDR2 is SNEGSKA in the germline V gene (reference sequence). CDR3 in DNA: TGCAGTGCTAGAGAAGCAGATACGCAGTATTTT. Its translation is CSAREADTQYF.

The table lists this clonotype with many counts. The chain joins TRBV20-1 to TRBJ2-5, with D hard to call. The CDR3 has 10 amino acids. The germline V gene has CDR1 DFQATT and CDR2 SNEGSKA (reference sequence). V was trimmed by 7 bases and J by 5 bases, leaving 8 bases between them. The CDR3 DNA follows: TGCAGTGTGGTTGAGGAGACCCAGTACTTC. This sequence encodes CSVVEETQYF.

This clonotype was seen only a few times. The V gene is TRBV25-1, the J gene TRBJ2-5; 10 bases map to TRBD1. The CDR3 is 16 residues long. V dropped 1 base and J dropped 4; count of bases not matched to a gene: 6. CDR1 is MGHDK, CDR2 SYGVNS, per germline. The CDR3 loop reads CASSEFGTGDVETQYF. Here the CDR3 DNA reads TGTGCCAGCAGTGAATTCGGGACAGGGGATGTAGAGACCCAGTACTTC.

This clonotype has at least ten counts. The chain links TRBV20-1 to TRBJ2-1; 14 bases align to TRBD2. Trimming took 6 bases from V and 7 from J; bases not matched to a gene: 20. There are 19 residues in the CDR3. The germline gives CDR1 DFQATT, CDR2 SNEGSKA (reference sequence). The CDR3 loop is CSANPGLAGDSALGNEQFF. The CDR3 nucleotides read TGCAGTGCCAACCCGGGACTAGCGGGAGACTCGGCCCTCGGAAATGAGCAGTTCTTC.

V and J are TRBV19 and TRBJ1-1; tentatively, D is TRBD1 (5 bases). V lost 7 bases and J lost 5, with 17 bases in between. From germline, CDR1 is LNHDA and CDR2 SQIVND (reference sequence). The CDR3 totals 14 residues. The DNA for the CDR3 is TGTGCCAGTACCCAAATGACAGCGAGGACTGAAGCTTTCTTT. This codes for CASTQMTARTEAFF.

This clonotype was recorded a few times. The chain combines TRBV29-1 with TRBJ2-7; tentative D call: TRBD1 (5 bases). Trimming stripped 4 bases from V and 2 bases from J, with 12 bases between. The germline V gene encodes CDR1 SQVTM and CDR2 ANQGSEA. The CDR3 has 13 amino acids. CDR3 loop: CSVATRTPYEQYF. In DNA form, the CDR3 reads TGCAGCGTTGCTACCAGGACACCCTACGAGCAGTACTTC.

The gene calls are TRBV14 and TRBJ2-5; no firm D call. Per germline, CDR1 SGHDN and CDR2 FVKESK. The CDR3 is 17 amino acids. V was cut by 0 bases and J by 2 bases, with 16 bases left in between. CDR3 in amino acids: CASSQDRWVGEQETQYF. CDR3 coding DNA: TGTGCCAGCAGCCAAGATCGCTGGGTTGGGGAACAAGAGACCCAGTACTTC. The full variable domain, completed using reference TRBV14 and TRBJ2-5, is EAGVTQFPSHSVIEKGQTVTLRCDPISGHDNLYWYRRVMGKEIKFLLHFVKESKQDESGMPNNRFLAERTGGTYSTLKVQPAELEDSGVYFCASSQDRWVGEQETQYFGPGTRLLVL.

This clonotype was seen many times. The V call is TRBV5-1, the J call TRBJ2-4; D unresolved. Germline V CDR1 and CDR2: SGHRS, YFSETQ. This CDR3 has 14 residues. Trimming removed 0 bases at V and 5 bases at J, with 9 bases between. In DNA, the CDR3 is TGCGCCAGCAGCTTGGAGAGGATGGAAAACATTCAGTACTTC. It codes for CASSLERMENIQYF. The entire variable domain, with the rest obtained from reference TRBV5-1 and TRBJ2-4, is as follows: KAGVTQTPRYLIKTRGQQVTLSCSPISGHRSVSWYQQTPGQGLQFLFEYFSETQRNKGNFPGRFSGRQFSNSRSEMNVSTLELGDSALYLCASSLERMENIQYFGAGTRLSVL.

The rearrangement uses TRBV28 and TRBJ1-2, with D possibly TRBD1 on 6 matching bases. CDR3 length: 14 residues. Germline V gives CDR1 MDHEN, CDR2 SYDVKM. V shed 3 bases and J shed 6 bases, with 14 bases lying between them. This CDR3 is CASSFREGGDGYTF. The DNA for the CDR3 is TGTGCCAGCAGTTTTAGAGAGGGGGGCGATGGCTACACCTTC.

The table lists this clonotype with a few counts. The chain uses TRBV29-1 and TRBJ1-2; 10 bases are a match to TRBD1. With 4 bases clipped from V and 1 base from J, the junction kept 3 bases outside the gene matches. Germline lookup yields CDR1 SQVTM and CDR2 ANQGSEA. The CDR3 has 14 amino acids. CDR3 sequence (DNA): TGCAGCGTTGGATGGACAGGGGGTAACTATGGCTACACCTTC. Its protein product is CSVGWTGGNYGYTF.

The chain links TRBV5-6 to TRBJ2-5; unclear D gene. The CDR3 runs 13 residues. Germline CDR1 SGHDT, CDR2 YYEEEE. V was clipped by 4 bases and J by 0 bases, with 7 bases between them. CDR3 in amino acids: CASSMADQETQYF. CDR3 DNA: TGTGCCAGCAGCATGGCAGACCAAGAGACCCAGTACTTC.

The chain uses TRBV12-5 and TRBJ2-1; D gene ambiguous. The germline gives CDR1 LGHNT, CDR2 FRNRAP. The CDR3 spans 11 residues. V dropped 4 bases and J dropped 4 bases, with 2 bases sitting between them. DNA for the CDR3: TGTGCTAGTGGTTCTTACAATGAGCAGTTCTTC. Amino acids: CASGSYNEQFF.

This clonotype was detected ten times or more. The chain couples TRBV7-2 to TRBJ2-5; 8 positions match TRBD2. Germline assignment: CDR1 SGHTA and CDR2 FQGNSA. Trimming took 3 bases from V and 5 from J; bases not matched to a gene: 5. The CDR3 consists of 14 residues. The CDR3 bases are TGTGCCAGCAGCTTGAGCGGGAGAGGCGAGACCCAGTACTTC. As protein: CASSLSGRGETQYF.

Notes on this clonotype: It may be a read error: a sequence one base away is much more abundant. CDR3 bases: TGTGCCATCAGTGATTCGACCTGGGACAGGGTTATCTATGGCTACACCTTC. It encodes CAISDSTWDRVIYGYTF. This chain links TRBV10-3 with TRBJ1-2, with 9 bases matching TRBD1. V gave up 3 bases and J gave up 4 bases; unmatched junction bases: 12. This CDR3 spans 17 amino acids. In germline, CDR1 is ENHRY, CDR2 SYGVKD.

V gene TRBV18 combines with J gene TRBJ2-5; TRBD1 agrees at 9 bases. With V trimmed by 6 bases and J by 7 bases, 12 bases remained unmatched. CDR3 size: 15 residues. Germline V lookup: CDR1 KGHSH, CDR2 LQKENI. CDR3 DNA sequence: TGTGCCAGCTCCCGAGGGACAGGGACGTCGGCGACCCAGTACTTC. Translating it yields CASSRGTGTSATQYF.

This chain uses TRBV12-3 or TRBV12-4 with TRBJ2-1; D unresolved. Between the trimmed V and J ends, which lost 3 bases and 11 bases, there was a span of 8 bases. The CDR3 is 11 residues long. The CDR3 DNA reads TGTGCCAGCAGTTTTCGAGATAAGCAGTTCTTC. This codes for CASSFRDKQFF.

CDR3 amino acids: CASSTSGTSGISYEQYF. CDR3 nucleotide sequence: TGTGCCAGCAGTACAAGTGGGACTAGCGGGATCTCCTACGAGCAGTACTTC. The gene calls are TRBV28 and TRBJ2-7; 13 bases match TRBD2. Germline assignment: CDR1 MDHEN and CDR2 SYDVKM. Losses at the gene ends were 5 bases for V and 0 bases for J; bases not matched to a gene: 7. There are 17 residues in the CDR3.

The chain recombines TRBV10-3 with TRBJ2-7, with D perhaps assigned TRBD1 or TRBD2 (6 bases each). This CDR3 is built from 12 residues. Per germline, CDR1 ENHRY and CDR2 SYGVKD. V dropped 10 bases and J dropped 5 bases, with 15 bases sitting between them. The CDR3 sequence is CATQRGHDEQYF. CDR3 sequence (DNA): TGTGCCACCCAACGGGGGCACGACGAGCAGTACTTC.